This paragraph reports one T cell receptor beta chain. The antigen remains unidentified. This sample is part of a study of beta chain features in type 1 diabetes. Whole-study findings and limits: Shortening of TCRB CDR3s, moderate but significant, appeared in all four CD4+ subsets of Type 1 diabetes patients. Although PCR might favor shorter templates, it would do so equally in patients and controls.

The V segment lost 2 bases and the J segment 2 bases; nucleotides outside the gene matches: 4. Per germline, CDR1 SGHVS and CDR2 FQNEAQ. This CDR3 spans 16 amino acids. Isolated RNA was reverse transcribed in full, so expressed TCRB transcripts were sequenced. An average of around 3.5 million reads was obtained for naive, central memory and regulatory T cell samples. TCRdb's table, derived via immunoSEQ multiplex PCR, lists solely in-frame clones and lacks some. The sample has roughly 170,000 clones, about 13% seen once. The gene calls are TRBV7-8 and TRBJ1-3, with TRBD1 matching over 9 bases. This clonotype was obtained from a woman aged 18-35 years in good health. The sample taken for sequencing was central memory CD4+ T cells from blood. The CDR3, as DNA: TGTGCCAGCAGCTTAAGGACAGGGGTGGCTGGAAACACCATATATTTT. It specifies CASSLRTGVAGNTIYF.